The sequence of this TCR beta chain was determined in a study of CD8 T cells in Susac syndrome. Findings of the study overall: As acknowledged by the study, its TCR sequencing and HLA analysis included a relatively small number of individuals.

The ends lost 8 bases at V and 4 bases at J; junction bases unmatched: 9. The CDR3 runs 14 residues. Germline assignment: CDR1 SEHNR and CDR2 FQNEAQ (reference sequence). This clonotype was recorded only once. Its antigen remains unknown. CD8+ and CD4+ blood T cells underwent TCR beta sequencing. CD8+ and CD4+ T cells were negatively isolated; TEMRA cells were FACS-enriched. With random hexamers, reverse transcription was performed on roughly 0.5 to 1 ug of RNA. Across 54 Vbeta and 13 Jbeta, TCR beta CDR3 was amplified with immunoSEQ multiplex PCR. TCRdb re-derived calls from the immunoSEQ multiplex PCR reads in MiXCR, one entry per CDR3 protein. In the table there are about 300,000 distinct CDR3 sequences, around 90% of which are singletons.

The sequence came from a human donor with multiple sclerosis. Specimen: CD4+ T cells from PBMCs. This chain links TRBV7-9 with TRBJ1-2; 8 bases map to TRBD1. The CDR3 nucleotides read TGTGCCAGCGGTACGGCAGGGGGCGCCTATGGCTACACCTTC. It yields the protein CASGTAGGAYGYTF.